The 30 T cell receptor beta chains presented below share a single source sample, sequenced in a study of OX40 agonist ivuxolimab in advanced cancers. Libraries came from the immunoSEQ multiplex PCR assay. Sourced from immuneACCESS, this table was stored by TCRdb with only in-frame sequences that have V and J called. A share of the clones is absent; for the studies checked, an unresolved V gene accounts for under half, and the remainder has no known explanation. The sample has about 54,000 clones on record, 80% of them singletons. The ten largest clones represent roughly 4% of the sample. The specimen comprised CD4+ or CD8+ T cells sorted from blood, sampled in a trial of the OX40 agonist ivuxolimab. The receptors shown here come from an adult with an advanced solid tumor such as melanoma, head and neck, liver or kidney cancer.

Written as DNA, the CDR3 is TGTGCCAGCAGCCGCAGGGGACAAGAGACCCAGTACTTC. The encoded protein is CASSRRGQETQYF. The chain recombines TRBV7-2 with TRBJ2-5; possibly TRBD1 for D (6 bases). V gave up 5 bases and J gave up 2 bases, with 9 bases separating them. The CDR3 has 13 residues. The germline V gene has CDR1 SGHTA and CDR2 FQGNSA.

This clone has only a few counts. CDR3: CASSPPSPTNEKLFF. In DNA form, the CDR3 reads TGTGCCAGCTCACCACCTTCCCCAACTAATGAAAAACTGTTTTTT. The rearrangement links TRBV18 to TRBJ1-4; D call uncertain. Per the germline V gene, CDR1 is KGHSH and CDR2 is LQKENI. The V end was cut by 0 bases, the J end by 0 bases, with 5 bases between. The CDR3 extends over 15 amino acids.

This clone has a single count. This chain connects TRBV28 to TRBJ2-1; D is perhaps TRBD2 (6 bases). The CDR3 has 14 amino acids. CDR1 MDHEN and CDR2 SYDVKM come from the germline V gene. Trimming took off 5 bases at V and 9 bases at J, with 17 bases between the two ends. The DNA for the CDR3 is TGTGCCAGCAGTGACGGCGGGACTGTTCCTGAGCAGTTCTTC. Protein: CASSDGGTVPEQFF.

The rearrangement joins TRBV7-2 to TRBJ2-1; D gene unclear. The germline CDR1 and CDR2 sequences are SGHTA and FQGNSA. The ends were cut back, 5 bases at V and 8 bases at J, with 10 bases in the middle. This CDR3 comprises 12 residues. CDR3: CASSPSRHEQFF. Here the CDR3 DNA reads TGTGCCAGCAGCCCGAGCCGCCATGAGCAGTTCTTC.

The chain links TRBV5-6 to TRBJ1-4; 7 bases are a match to TRBD1. Germline loops: CDR1 SGHDT, CDR2 YYEEEE. V shed 3 bases and J 3 bases; nucleotides not matched to a gene: 11. This CDR3 has 17 residues. The CDR3 sequence: CASSWGGGRRSNEKLFF. CDR3 nucleotides: TGTGCCAGCAGCTGGGGAGGGGGCAGGAGGTCTAATGAAAAACTGTTTTTT. Based on the CDR3 plus reference TRBV5-6 and TRBJ1-4, the full variable domain is DAGVTQSPTHLIKTRGQQVTLRCSPKSGHDTVSWYQQALGQGPQFIFQYYEEEERQRGNFPDRFSGHQFPNYSSELNVNALLLGDSALYLCASSWGGGRRSNEKLFFGSGTQLSVL.

The chain combines TRBV30 with TRBJ1-5; 9 bases are a match to TRBD1. Trimming at V came to 3 bases and at J to 2 bases, leaving 11 bases not matched to a gene. This CDR3 contains 17 residues. Germline CDR1 and CDR2: GTSNPN and SVGIG (reference sequence). CDR3 sequence reads: CAWSSGQGPLGNQPQHF. CDR3 nucleotides: TGTGCCTGGAGCTCCGGACAGGGGCCCTTAGGCAATCAGCCCCAGCATTTT.

The chain joins TRBV11-2 to TRBJ1-2; tentatively, D is TRBD1 (6 bases). The germline gives CDR1 SGHAT, CDR2 FQNNGV. Trimming removed 8 bases at V and 4 bases at J, with 23 bases between. The CDR3 has 16 residues. Written as DNA, the CDR3 is TGTGCCAGCGTCTGGGGGGCTCCCGCGGGGAGCTATGGCTACACCTTC. Translated: CASVWGAPAGSYGYTF.

Only a few counts were recorded for this clone. The rearrangement links TRBV2 to TRBJ2-6; 9 nucleotides match TRBD1. Germline values: CDR1 SNHLY, CDR2 FYNNEI. This CDR3 is built from 17 residues. The trim removed 4 bases at V and 0 bases at J, leaving 4 bases unmatched. The DNA of the CDR3 is TGTGCCAGCAGTGGAGGGACAGGGATCTCTGGGGCCAACGTCCTGACTTTC. Its translation: CASSGGTGISGANVLTF.

The DNA of the CDR3 is TGTGCCAGCACCACAGGGTATGAGCAGTTCTTC. Its protein is CASTTGYEQFF. This chain connects TRBV7-6 to TRBJ2-1, with D perhaps TRBD1 (6 bases). This CDR3 spans 11 amino acids. CDR1 and CDR2 (germline): SGHVS, FNYEAQ. The V end lost 7 bases, the J end lost 8 bases, and 9 bases lay between the germline ends.

The gene calls are TRBV9 and TRBJ1-1; D may be TRBD1 (6 bases). The CDR3 loop spans 14 amino acids. Germline V gene lookup returns CDR1 SGDLS and CDR2 YYNGEE. Deletions cut 4 bases from V and 12 bases from J, with 22 bases between. The CDR3 DNA follows: TGTGCCAGCAGCCAGACCGGAGGGGGAACCCAAACTTTCTTT. Its translation: CASSQTGGGTQTFF. The full variable domain, with the rest looked up from reference TRBV9 and TRBJ1-1, is DSGVTQTPKHLITATGQRVTLRCSPRSGDLSVYWYQQSLDQGLQFLIQYYNGEERAKGNILERFSAQQFPDLHSELNLSSLELGDSALYFCASSQTGGGTQTFFGQGTRLTVV.

This sequence joins TRBV6-5 and TRBJ2-5; D is perhaps TRBD1 or TRBD2 (7 bases each). There are 15 residues in the CDR3. Germline CDR1 MNHEY, CDR2 SVGAGI. Between the trimmed V and J ends, which lost 4 bases and 5 bases, there was a span of 17 bases. CDR3 region: CASSFRQGGRETQYF. CDR3 bases: TGTGCCAGCAGTTTCCGACAGGGAGGGAGGGAGACCCAGTACTTC.

This clone is medium-sized within its sample. This rearrangement joins TRBV7-2 to TRBJ1-2, with 10 bases identical to TRBD1. CDR1 is SGHTA and CDR2 is FQGNSA in the germline V gene. CDR3 length: 18 residues. Trimming took 0 bases from V and 8 from J; bases not matched to a gene: 15. The CDR3 region has the DNA TGTGCCAGCAGCTTAGCCGGGACAGGGGTTATCGGTGCTGGAGGCTACACCTTC. Encoded protein: CASSLAGTGVIGAGGYTF.

The chain recombines TRBV7-8 with TRBJ1-2; 7 bases agree with TRBD1. Losses at the gene ends were 1 base for V and 3 bases for J; bases not matched to a gene: 2. This CDR3 comprises 14 residues. Germline loops: CDR1 SGHVS, CDR2 FQNEAQ. The CDR3 here is CASSLDGTDYGYTF. The CDR3 bases are TGTGCCAGCAGCTTAGACGGGACAGACTATGGCTACACCTTC.

The rearrangement joins TRBV2 to TRBJ2-1; D may be TRBD2 (5 bases). From germline, CDR1 is SNHLY and CDR2 FYNNEI. The CDR3 extends over 14 amino acids. V was pared by 3 bases and J by 0 bases, with 6 bases between. CDR3 loop: CASSEGSSYNEQFF. CDR3 bases: TGTGCCAGCAGTGAGGGGAGCTCCTACAATGAGCAGTTCTTC.

The chain recombines TRBV11-3 with TRBJ2-5; D is unresolved. The CDR3 extends over 13 amino acids. V gave up 6 bases and J gave up 2 bases, with 10 bases separating them. Germline-derived CDR1 and CDR2 are SGHNT and YENEEA. The CDR3 is CASSSQLQETQYF. DNA of the CDR3: TGTGCCAGCAGTTCACAGTTACAAGAGACCCAGTACTTC. The full variable domain, its missing parts supplied by reference TRBV11-3 and TRBJ2-5, is EAGVVQSPRYKIIEKKQPVAFWCNPISGHNTLYWYLQNLGQGPELLIRYENEEAVDDSQLPKDRFSAERLKGVDSTLKIQPAELGDSAVYLCASSSQLQETQYFGPGTRLLVL.

The chain links TRBV7-2 to TRBJ1-3; 10 bases match TRBD1. In germline, CDR1 is SGHTA, CDR2 FQGNSA. V dropped 2 bases and J dropped 1; count of bases not matched to a gene: 5. The CDR3 is made up of 17 amino acids. The CDR3 loop reads CASSLRTGGRSGNTIYF. The CDR3 DNA reads as TGTGCCAGCAGCTTAAGGACAGGGGGACGGTCTGGAAACACCATATATTTT.

Regarding this clone: A read error may account for a junction end that differs from germline. The chain employs TRBV7-9 and TRBJ1-3; D call uncertain. Germline CDR1 is SEHNR and CDR2 is FQNEAQ (reference sequence). The CDR3 extends over 9 amino acids. The CDR3 loop is CSGGNTIYF. The CDR3 DNA sequence: TGCTCCGGTGGAAACACCATATATTTT.

V is TRBV5-4 and J is TRBJ2-3; weak D call: TRBD2 (6 bases). The CDR3 is 16 amino acids. Per germline, CDR1 SGHNT and CDR2 YYREEE (reference sequence). With 0 bases removed from V and 6 bases from J, the gap between germline ends came to 17 bases. The CDR3 coding sequence is TGTGCCAGCAGCTTGGGGAACGTAGCGGCGACGGATACGCAGTATTTT. Amino acid sequence: CASSLGNVAATDTQYF.

This clone was counted a single time. The gene calls are TRBV27 and TRBJ1-2; TRBD1 is a possible D gene (6 bases). CDR3 size: 14 residues. The germline V and J ends were trimmed by 8 bases and 7 bases, with 20 bases remaining between them. From germline, CDR1 is MNHEY and CDR2 SMNVEV (reference sequence). For the CDR3, the DNA is TGTGCCAGCCAGTCGGGGGCGCGACTTAGTGGCTACACCTTC. Amino acid sequence: CASQSGARLSGYTF.

The rearrangement uses TRBV19 and TRBJ1-1, with D perhaps matching TRBD1 (6 bases). Between the trimmed V and J ends, which lost 3 bases and 5 bases, there was a span of 13 bases. The CDR3 covers 14 residues. Per the germline V gene, CDR1 is LNHDA and CDR2 is SQIVND (reference sequence). The CDR3 spells CASSIVPGETEAFF. Here the CDR3 DNA reads TGTGCCAGTAGTATTGTACCAGGGGAGACTGAAGCTTTCTTT.

V is TRBV11-2 and J is TRBJ1-2; unclear D gene. The germline V gene has CDR1 SGHAT and CDR2 FQNNGV. V lost 0 bases and J lost 4, with 9 bases in between. This CDR3 comprises 14 residues. CDR3 protein: CASSLDPGPYGYTF. CDR3 coding DNA: TGTGCCAGCAGCTTAGATCCAGGCCCCTATGGCTACACCTTC. The full variable domain, completed using reference TRBV11-2 and TRBJ1-2, is EAGVAQSPRYKIIEKRQSVAFWCNPISGHATLYWYQQILGQGPKLLIQFQNNGVVDDSQLPKDRFSAERLKGVDSTLKIQPAKLEDSAVYLCASSLDPGPYGYTFGSGTRLTVV.

This clone has a single count. V gene TRBV7-8 combines with J gene TRBJ2-7; 7 nucleotides align to TRBD1. The CDR3 length is 15 residues. V lost 5 bases to trimming and J lost 0 bases; unmatched junction nucleotides: 7. Looked up from germline, CDR1 is SGHVS and CDR2 is FQNEAQ. The DNA of the CDR3 is TGTGCCAGCAGCCTAGGTGGGACAGCCTCCTACGAGCAGTACTTC. Protein sequence: CASSLGGTASYEQYF.

The chain links TRBV9 to TRBJ1-1; D ambiguous. Per the germline V gene, CDR1 is SGDLS and CDR2 is YYNGEE. This CDR3 has 15 residues. Trimming took off 0 bases at V and 1 base at J, with 10 bases between the two ends. The CDR3 DNA reads as TGTGCCAGCAGCGTAGGAGGTGGTCGGAACACTGAAGCTTTCTTT. Translating gives CASSVGGGRNTEAFF.

This chain links TRBV4-3 with TRBJ1-3, with TRBD1 matching 7 bases. The germline CDR1 and CDR2 sequences are LGHNA and YSLEER. After removal of 3 bases from V and 0 bases from J, the junction contained 8 bases not matched to a gene. This CDR3 has 17 residues. CDR3 coding DNA: TGCGCCAGCAGCCAGATCCGGGACAGTTCCTCTGGAAACACCATATATTTT. Its protein product is CASSQIRDSSSGNTIYF.

The chain recombines TRBV4-1 with TRBJ1-4; D remains ambiguous. The V gene's germline CDR1 is MGHRA and CDR2 YSYEKL. This CDR3 region has 14 residues. V gave up 0 bases and J gave up 4 bases, with 6 bases separating them. CDR3 sequence (DNA): TGCGCCAGCAGCCAAGATGAAGGTAATGAAAAACTGTTTTTT. As protein: CASSQDEGNEKLFF.

The rearrangement uses TRBV5-1 and TRBJ1-1; tentatively, D is TRBD1 (5 bases). Trimming took 0 bases from V and 5 from J, leaving 14 bases between them. The CDR3 sequence is 15 residues long. Germline loops: CDR1 SGHRS, CDR2 YFSETQ. The CDR3 region is CASSLVGAALTEAFF. CDR3 bases: TGCGCCAGCAGCTTGGTAGGGGCAGCTCTTACTGAAGCTTTCTTT. Supplemented by reference TRBV5-1 and TRBJ1-1, the full variable domain reads KAGVTQTPRYLIKTRGQQVTLSCSPISGHRSVSWYQQTPGQGLQFLFEYFSETQRNKGNFPGRFSGRQFSNSRSEMNVSTLELGDSALYLCASSLVGAALTEAFFGQGTRLTVV.

The chain joins TRBV6-1 to TRBJ2-7; D possibly corresponds to TRBD1 (7 bases). This CDR3 comprises 15 residues. Trimming removed 3 bases at V and 3 bases at J, with 15 bases between. In germline, CDR1 is MNHNS, CDR2 SASEGT. The CDR3 loop reads CASSDGAGGNYEQYF. DNA of the CDR3: TGTGCCAGCAGTGACGGCGCAGGGGGGAACTACGAGCAGTACTTC.

For the CDR3, the DNA is TGTGCCAGCAGTGTTGGGTCGTTCGCTGAAGCTTTCTTT. Amino acid sequence: CASSVGSFAEAFF. The gene calls are TRBV28 and TRBJ1-1; D is unclear. CDR1 and CDR2 (germline): MDHEN, SYDVKM. The CDR3 totals 13 residues. Deletions cut 5 bases from V and 6 bases from J, with 13 bases between. Supplemented by reference TRBV28 and TRBJ1-1, the full variable domain reads DVKVTQSSRYLVKRTGEKVFLECVQDMDHENMFWYRQDPGLGLRLIYFSYDVKMKEKGDIPEGYSVSREKKERFSLILESASTNQTSMYLCASSVGSFAEAFFGQGTRLTVV.

The genes are TRBV27 and TRBJ2-7, with TRBD1 matching over 8 bases. The junction had 16 bases not matched to a gene; V was cut back by 6 bases and J by 0 bases. This CDR3 region has 18 residues. Germline V CDR1 and CDR2: MNHEY, SMNVEV (reference sequence). Here the CDR3 reads CASSHSDPQQGVSYEQYF. The CDR3 DNA reads TGTGCCAGCAGCCATTCGGACCCTCAACAGGGGGTCTCCTACGAGCAGTACTTC.

The V and J genes are TRBV23-1 and TRBJ2-2, with TRBD1 matching 9 bases. TRBV23-1 falls under the ORF class, with uncertain function. V was clipped by 11 bases and J by 5 bases; unmatched bases: 18. CDR3 length: 17 residues. CDR3 sequence: CAHRPLRTGEGTGELFF. Written as DNA, the CDR3 is TGCGCCCACAGACCCCTCAGGACAGGGGAGGGGACCGGGGAGCTGTTTTTT.